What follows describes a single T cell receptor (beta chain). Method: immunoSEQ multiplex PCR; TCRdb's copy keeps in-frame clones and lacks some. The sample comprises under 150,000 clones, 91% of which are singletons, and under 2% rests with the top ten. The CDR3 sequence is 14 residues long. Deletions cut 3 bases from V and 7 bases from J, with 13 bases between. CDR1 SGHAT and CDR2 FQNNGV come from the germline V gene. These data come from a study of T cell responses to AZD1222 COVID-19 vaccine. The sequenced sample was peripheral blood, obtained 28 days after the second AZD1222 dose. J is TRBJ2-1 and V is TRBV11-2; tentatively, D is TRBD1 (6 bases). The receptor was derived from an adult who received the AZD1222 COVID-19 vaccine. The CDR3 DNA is TGTGCCAGCAGCTTTCAGGGGTTTTCAAATGAGCAGTTCTTC. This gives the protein CASSFQGFSNEQFF.